This entry lists 7 T cell receptor beta chains sequenced from one sample in a study of blood T cell repertoires in COVID-19. Method: immunoSEQ multiplex PCR; TCRdb's copy keeps in-frame clones and lacks some. The data show about 100,000 clones, approximately 91% seen once. Sequencing input: peripheral blood. The receptors here all came from a man in his forties or fifties with active COVID-19.

This clone was seen a single time. The chain employs TRBV5-4 and TRBJ2-5, with 8 bases identical to TRBD2. The germline CDR1 and CDR2 sequences are SGHNT and YYREEE (reference sequence). The V segment lost 4 bases and the J segment 0 bases; nucleotides outside the gene matches: 11. This CDR3 has 17 amino acids. The CDR3 region is CASSRYSSGGNQETQYF. DNA for the CDR3: TGTGCCAGCAGCCGCTACTCGAGCGGGGGAAACCAAGAGACCCAGTACTTC. Looking up the rest from reference TRBV5-4 and TRBJ2-5 gives the full variable domain: ETGVTQSPTHLIKTRGQQVTLRCSSQSGHNTVSWYQQALGQGPQFIFQYYREEENGRGNFPPRFSGLQFPNYSSELNVNALELDDSALYLCASSRYSSGGNQETQYFGPGTRLLVL.

This chain links TRBV11-2 with TRBJ1-1; a possible D gene is TRBD1 (5 bases). Trimming cost V 3 bases and J 0 bases, with 8 bases left between them. The CDR3 is 14 residues long. Germline V gene lookup returns CDR1 SGHAT and CDR2 FQNNGV. CDR3 bases: TGTGCCAGCAGCTTTGGGGCCCTGAACACTGAAGCTTTCTTT. This translates into CASSFGALNTEAFF.

This chain uses TRBV21-1 with TRBJ2-7; the table gives TRBD2 as D, unverified against the DNA. TRBV21-1 is shown as a pseudogene. This CDR3 is 18 amino acids long. The CDR3 DNA sequence: TGTGCCAGCAGCACTAACTCCCGGGGGCTAGCGGGAAGATACGAGCAGTACGTC. It is translated as CASSTNSRGLAGRYEQYV.

The chain employs TRBV10-3 and TRBJ2-3; D might be TRBD2 (6 bases). Trimming took 6 bases from V and 5 from J, leaving 12 bases between them. Germline CDR1 and CDR2: ENHRY and SYGVKD. The CDR3 consists of 13 residues. The CDR3 loop reads CAISVAEGDTQYF. Written as DNA, the CDR3 is TGTGCCATCAGCGTAGCGGAAGGAGATACGCAGTATTTT.

CDR3 DNA: TGTGCCAGCAGCTTGTTTACAGGGCGGCCAGATACGCAGTATTTT. This encodes CASSLFTGRPDTQYF. The chain is built from TRBV5-8 and TRBJ2-3, with D perhaps matching TRBD1 (6 bases). V was cut by 1 base and J by 4 bases, with 13 bases left in between. The CDR3 length is 15 residues. Germline V gives CDR1 SGHTS, CDR2 YDEGEE.

This clone came up once. The rearrangement uses TRBV4-1 and TRBJ2-3; 7 bases align to TRBD1. V gave up 4 bases and J gave up 4 bases; unmatched junction bases: 5. Germline V lookup: CDR1 MGHRA, CDR2 YSYEKL. This CDR3 has 14 amino acids. CDR3 in DNA: TGCGCCAGCAGCCCGTCCCAGGGGGCAGATACGCAGTATTTT. This translates into CASSPSQGADTQYF.

This clone was detected once. The rearrangement joins TRBV9 to TRBJ1-5, with TRBD1 identical over 8 bases. The germline gives CDR1 SGDLS, CDR2 YYNGEE. Trimming cost V 6 bases and J 2 bases; bases outside gene matches: 7. The CDR3 covers 15 residues. CDR3 DNA sequence: TGTGCCAGCACCAGGGGGCAGGAGGGCAATCAGCCCCAGCATTTT. Encoded protein: CASTRGQEGNQPQHF.